This TCR beta chain derives from a study of blood T cell repertoires in COVID-19. Study context: Collection of acute and convalescent COVID-19 samples took place in the United States, Italy and Spain. PBMCs, B-cell-depleted T cells, or T cells were the source of the cDNA or gDNA that made up the material.

Unmatched junction bases numbered 9, after V lost 0 bases and J lost 5 bases. Per germline, CDR1 SGHDT and CDR2 YYEEEE. The CDR3 runs to 16 residues. As processed by the authors: Amplifying reference gene primers gave estimates of nucleated cell counts. Assay: immunoSEQ multiplex PCR; the TCRdb copy retains only in-frame clones and omits some. The V and J calls and clone size were taken over from that table, and D and trimming were inferred from the DNA. The table includes 35,000 to 40,000 clones, approximately 84% detected once. The J gene is TRBJ2-3, the V gene TRBV5-6, with 7 bases fitting TRBD1. Source material: peripheral blood. The source is a man in his fifties with active or convalescent COVID-19. In nucleotides, the CDR3 is TGTGCCAGCAGCTTGGCGACAGGGTTTATTGGAGATACGCAGTATTTT. Its protein product is CASSLATGFIGDTQYF.